This record looks at one T cell receptor beta chain sequence and its context. Its antigen is currently unknown. The data are from a study of T-cell memory formation after mild COVID-19. Overall study results and limits: Some clones that responded were present in memory (sampled pre-infection), which suggests cross-reactive memory joined. Whereas later expanders leaned CD4+, clones contracting day 15 to 85 showed a balanced CD4/CD8 makeup.

Germline V lookup: CDR1 SGHRS, CDR2 YFSETQ. The CDR3 covers 15 residues. V was clipped by 0 bases and J by 6 bases; unmatched bases: 5. UMIs and sample barcodes were carried by the TCR alpha and TCR beta cDNA libraries that 5'RACE produced using constant-segment primers. Using its own MiXCR run on the 5' RACE reads, TCRdb lists one record per CDR3 protein. The data show 50,000 or so distinct CDR3 sequences, around 30% seen once. The gene calls are TRBV5-1 and TRBJ2-1; 8 bases are shared with TRBD2. The sample taken for sequencing was PBMCs or a T cell subset sorted from them (not recorded which). The TCR sequence derives from a man aged 18 to 35 who had mild COVID-19 (a few samples of this study predate the infection). Cell type and time point are not known. The CDR3 here is CASSLGIAGINEQFF. The CDR3 nucleotides are TGCGCCAGCAGCTTGGGAATAGCGGGGATCAATGAGCAGTTCTTC.